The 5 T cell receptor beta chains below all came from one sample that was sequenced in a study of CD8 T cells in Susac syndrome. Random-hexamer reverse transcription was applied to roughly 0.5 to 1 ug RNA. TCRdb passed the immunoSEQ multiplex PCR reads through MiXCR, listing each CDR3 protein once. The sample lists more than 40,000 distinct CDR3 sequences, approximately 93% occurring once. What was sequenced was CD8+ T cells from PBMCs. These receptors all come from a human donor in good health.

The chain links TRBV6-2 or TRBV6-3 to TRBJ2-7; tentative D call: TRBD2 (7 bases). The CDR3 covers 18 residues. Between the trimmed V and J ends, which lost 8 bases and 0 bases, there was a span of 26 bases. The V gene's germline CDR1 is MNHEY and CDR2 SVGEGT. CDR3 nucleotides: TGTGCCAGCTTCGATCGTCGTGGGGGGGCCGATTTCTCCTACGAGCAGTACTTC. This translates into CASFDRRGGADFSYEQYF.

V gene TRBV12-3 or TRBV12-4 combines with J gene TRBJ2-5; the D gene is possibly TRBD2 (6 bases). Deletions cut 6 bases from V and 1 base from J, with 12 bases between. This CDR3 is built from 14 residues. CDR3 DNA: TGTGCCAGCAGCCCGGGACTGCCCCAAGAGACCCAGTACTTC. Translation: CASSPGLPQETQYF.

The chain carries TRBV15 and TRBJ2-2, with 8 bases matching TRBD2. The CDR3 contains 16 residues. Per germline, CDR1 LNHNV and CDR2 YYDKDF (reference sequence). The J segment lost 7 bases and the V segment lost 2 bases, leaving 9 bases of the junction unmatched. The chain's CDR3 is CATSRIREGLIGELFF. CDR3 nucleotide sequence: TGTGCCACCAGCAGAATACGGGAGGGCCTTATCGGGGAGCTGTTTTTT.

For the CDR3, the DNA is TGTGCCAGCAGTACCTCCGATAATGGACGCAGGAATACGCAGTATTTT. Translation: CASSTSDNGRRNTQYF. The V and J genes are TRBV28 and TRBJ2-3; D is uncertain. Germline V gene lookup returns CDR1 MDHEN and CDR2 SYDVKM. V lost 5 bases and J lost 7, with 22 bases in between. There are 16 residues in the CDR3.

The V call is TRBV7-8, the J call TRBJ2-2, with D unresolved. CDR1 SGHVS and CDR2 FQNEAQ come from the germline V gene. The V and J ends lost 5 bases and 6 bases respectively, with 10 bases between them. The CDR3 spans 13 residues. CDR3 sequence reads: CASSPLEPGELFF. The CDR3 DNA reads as TGTGCCAGCAGCCCTCTAGAACCCGGGGAGCTGTTTTTT.